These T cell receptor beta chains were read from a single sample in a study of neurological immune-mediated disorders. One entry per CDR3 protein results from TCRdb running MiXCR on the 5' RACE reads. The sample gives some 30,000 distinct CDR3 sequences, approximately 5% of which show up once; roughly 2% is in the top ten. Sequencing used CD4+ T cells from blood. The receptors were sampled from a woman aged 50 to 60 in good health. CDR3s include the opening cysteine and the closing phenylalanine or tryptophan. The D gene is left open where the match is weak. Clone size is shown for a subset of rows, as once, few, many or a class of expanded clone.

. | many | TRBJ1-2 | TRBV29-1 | CSVLVYGYTF | TGCAGCGTTCTTGTCTATGGCTACACCTTC
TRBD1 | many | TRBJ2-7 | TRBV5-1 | CASSLAGGPSYEQYF | TGCGCCAGCAGCTTGGCAGGGGGCCCATCCTACGAGCAGTACTTC
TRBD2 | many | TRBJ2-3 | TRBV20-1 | CSASLASGSTDTQYF | TGCAGTGCCTCATTGGCTAGCGGGAGCACAGATACGCAGTATTTT
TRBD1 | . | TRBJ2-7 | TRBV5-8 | CASSRTGAYEQYF | TGTGCCAGCAGCCGGACAGGGGCCTACGAGCAGTACTTC
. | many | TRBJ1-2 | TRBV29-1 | CSAGGEGYGYTF | TGCAGCGCCGGAGGGGAGGGCTATGGCTACACCTTC
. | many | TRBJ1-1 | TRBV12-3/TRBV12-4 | CASSLGPMGTEAFF | TGTGCCAGCAGTTTAGGGCCCATGGGTACTGAAGCTTTCTTT
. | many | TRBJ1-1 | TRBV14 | CASSQSPWPMNTEAFF | TGTGCCAGCAGCCAAAGCCCTTGGCCGATGAACACTGAAGCTTTCTTT
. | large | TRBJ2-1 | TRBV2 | CASSEEAYNEQFF | TGTGCCAGCAGTGAGGAAGCCTACAATGAGCAGTTCTTC
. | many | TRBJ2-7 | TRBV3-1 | CASSQASASRYEQYF | TGTGCCAGCAGCCAAGCCTCTGCTAGCCGGTACGAGCAGTACTTC
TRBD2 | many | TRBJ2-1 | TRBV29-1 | CSGGLSYNEQFF | TGCAGCGGGGGACTATCCTACAATGAGCAGTTCTTC
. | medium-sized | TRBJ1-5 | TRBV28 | CASSLVRSWGASNQPQHF | TGTGCCAGCAGTTTGGTTAGGTCTTGGGGGGCTAGCAATCAGCCCCAGCATTTT
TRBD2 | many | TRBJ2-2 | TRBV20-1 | CSARQSGRNGELFF | TGCAGTGCTAGACAAAGCGGGAGAAACGGGGAGCTGTTTTTT
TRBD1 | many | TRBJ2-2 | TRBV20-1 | CGGHRGDTGELFF | TGCGGAGGACACAGGGGGGACACCGGGGAGCTGTTTTTT
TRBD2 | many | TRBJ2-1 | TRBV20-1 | CSARDLGGGSDEQFF | TGCAGTGCTAGAGATCTGGGGGGGGGTAGCGATGAGCAGTTCTTC
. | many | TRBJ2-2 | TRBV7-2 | CASSLQGGNTGELFF | TGTGCCAGCAGCTTACAGGGCGGCAACACCGGGGAGCTGTTTTTT
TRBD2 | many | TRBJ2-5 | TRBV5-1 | CASSLVALAGETQYF | TGCGCCAGCAGCTTGGTAGCTCTAGCGGGCGAGACCCAGTACTTC
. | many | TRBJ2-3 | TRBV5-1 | CASSLVPPGVNPDTQYF | TGCGCCAGCAGCTTGGTCCCTCCGGGCGTAAACCCAGATACGCAGTATTTT
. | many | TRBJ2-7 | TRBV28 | CASSRTRLHEQYF | TGTGCCAGCAGTCGGACACGACTCCACGAGCAGTACTTC
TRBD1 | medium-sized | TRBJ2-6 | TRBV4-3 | CASSQGFDRGSNVLTF | TGCGCCAGCAGCCAGGGGTTCGACAGGGGATCCAACGTCCTGACTTTC
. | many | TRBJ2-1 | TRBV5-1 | CASTRGAPNEQFF | TGCGCCAGCACTAGGGGGGCGCCGAATGAGCAGTTCTTC
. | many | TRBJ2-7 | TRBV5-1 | CASSFDSHYEQYF | TGCGCCAGCAGCTTCGACAGCCACTACGAGCAGTACTTC
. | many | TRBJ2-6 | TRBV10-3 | CAISDLRADSGANVLTF | TGTGCCATCAGTGACCTCAGGGCCGACTCTGGGGCCAACGTCCTGACTTTC
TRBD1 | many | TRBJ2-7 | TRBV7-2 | CASSLVDRGEQYF | TGTGCCAGCAGCTTAGTTGACAGGGGCGAGCAGTACTTC
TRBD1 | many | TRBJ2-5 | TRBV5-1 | CASSSDRGARGETQYF | TGCGCCAGCAGCTCTGACAGGGGGGCGCGTGGAGAGACCCAGTACTTC
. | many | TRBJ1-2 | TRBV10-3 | CAISDRRNLLFF | TGTGCCATCAGTGATCGGCGAAACCTCCTTTTCTTC
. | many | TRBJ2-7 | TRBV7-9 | CASSLNGGRYEQYF | TGTGCCAGCAGCCTGAATGGGGGTCGGTACGAGCAGTACTTC
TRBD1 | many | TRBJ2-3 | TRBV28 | CASSPLGPKGGHTQYF | TGTGCCAGCAGTCCCCTGGGACCAAAAGGGGGCCATACGCAGTATTTT
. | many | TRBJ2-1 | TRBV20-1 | CSANQGSSYNEQFF | TGCAGTGCTAACCAGGGGTCCTCCTACAATGAGCAGTTCTTC
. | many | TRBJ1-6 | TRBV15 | CATSPRPNSPLHF | TGTGCCACCAGCCCACGACCTAATTCACCCCTCCACTTT
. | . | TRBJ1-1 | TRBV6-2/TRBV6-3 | CASSNTRWGPNTEAFF | TGTGCCAGCAGTAATACCCGATGGGGGCCGAACACTGAAGCTTTCTTT
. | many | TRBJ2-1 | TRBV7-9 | CASSLDLARGEQFF | TGTGCCAGCAGCTTAGACCTAGCGAGAGGGGAGCAGTTCTTC
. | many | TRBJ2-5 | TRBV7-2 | CASSPNSQETQYF | TGTGCCAGCAGCCCTAACTCCCAAGAGACCCAGTACTTC
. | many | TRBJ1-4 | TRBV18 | CASSAPGRANEKLFF | TGTGCCAGCTCCGCCCCTGGACGGGCTAATGAAAAACTGTTTTTT
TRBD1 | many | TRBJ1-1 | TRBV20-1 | CSADQWDRDTEAFF | TGCAGTGCTGACCAGTGGGACAGGGACACTGAAGCTTTCTTT